Following are 14 T cell receptor beta chains from one sample sequenced in a study of cytomegalovirus exposure and HLA in healthy donors. Sequencing was performed with immunoSEQ multiplex PCR; in TCRdb, only in-frame clones are kept and a portion is missing. The sample carries 90,000 to 130,000 clones, over 85% recorded once. Sequencing was carried out using PBMCs. These receptors came from a woman between 18 and 30 years old in good health and CMV-seronegative.

The genes are TRBV30 and TRBJ2-7, with D possibly matching TRBD2 (6 bases). Germline assignment: CDR1 GTSNPN and CDR2 SVGIG (reference sequence). Trimming shortened V by 5 bases and J by 3 bases, and 8 bases separated the two germline ends. CDR3 size: 11 residues. The CDR3 nucleotides read TGTGCCTGGGGGACTGGCTACGAGCAGTACTTC. Its protein is CAWGTGYEQYF. Full variable domain (rest looked up from reference TRBV30 and TRBJ2-7): SQTIHQWPATLVQPVGSPLSLECTVEGTSNPNLYWYRQAAGRGLQLLFYSVGIGQISSEVPQNLSASRPQDRQFILSSKKLLLSDSGFYLCAWGTGYEQYFGPGTRLTVT.

The chain is built from TRBV6-1 and TRBJ2-5; 12 bases match TRBD1. The J segment lost 3 bases and the V segment lost 4 bases, leaving 3 bases of the junction unmatched. CDR3 size: 15 residues. Germline V gene data show CDR1 as MNHNS and CDR2 as SASEGT. The CDR3 is CASSGDRGQEETQYF. CDR3 in DNA: TGTGCCAGCAGTGGGGACAGGGGGCAGGAAGAGACCCAGTACTTC.

The rearrangement uses TRBV10-3 and TRBJ2-1; 7 bases align to TRBD2. This CDR3 region has 16 residues. Germline CDR1 reads ENHRY; CDR2 reads SYGVKD. V lost 6 bases, J lost 3 bases, and 11 bases stayed unmatched. The CDR3 reads CAISVIGEGGYNEQFF. The CDR3 nucleotides read TGTGCCATCAGCGTGATCGGGGAGGGCGGCTACAATGAGCAGTTCTTC.

The V and J genes are TRBV10-1 and TRBJ2-2; 9 positions match TRBD1. This CDR3 is 15 amino acids long. Germline V gene data show CDR1 as WNHNN and CDR2 as SYGVQD (reference sequence). Trimming cost V 6 bases and J 5 bases; bases outside gene matches: 7. The CDR3 DNA follows: TGCGCCAGCAGCTTGGACAGGGGAGGTACCGGGGAGCTGTTTTTT. The encoded protein is CASSLDRGGTGELFF.

V and J are TRBV25-1 and TRBJ2-6, with TRBD1 identical over 7 bases. V was pared by 6 bases and J by 7 bases, with 12 bases of the junction left unmatched. This CDR3 contains 16 residues. Germline values: CDR1 MGHDK, CDR2 SYGVNS. Written as DNA, the CDR3 is TGTGCCAGCAGCCGCATGACAGGGAGTCGTGCCAACGTCCTGACTTTC. This gives the protein CASSRMTGSRANVLTF. Complete variable domain (other parts from reference TRBV25-1 and TRBJ2-6): EADIYQTPRYLVIGTGKKITLECSQTMGHDKMYWYQQDPGMELHLIHYSYGVNSTEKGDLSSESTVSRIRTEHFPLTLESARPSHTSQYLCASSRMTGSRANVLTFGAGSRLTVL.

This chain connects TRBV9 to TRBJ1-2; D remains unclear. The CDR3 has 12 residues. Deletions cut 3 bases from V and 7 bases from J, with 10 bases between. Germline loops: CDR1 SGDLS, CDR2 YYNGEE. The CDR3 DNA sequence: TGTGCCAGCAGCGATCGGGTCAGTGGCTACACCTTC. Protein: CASSDRVSGYTF.

V gene TRBV9 combines with J gene TRBJ1-2, with TRBD1 matching over 7 bases. The CDR3 has 15 amino acids. In germline, CDR1 is SGDLS, CDR2 YYNGEE. Unmatched junction bases numbered 6, after V lost 0 bases and J lost 4 bases. Here the CDR3 DNA reads TGTGCCAGCAGCGTAGCGGGACAGTCCCTCTATGGCTACACCTTC. It codes for CASSVAGQSLYGYTF.

The genes are TRBV6-4 and TRBJ2-1; 10 positions match TRBD2. The CDR3 runs to 15 residues. Trimming took 4 bases from V and 9 from J; bases not matched to a gene: 9. The germline V gene encodes CDR1 MRHNA and CDR2 SNTAGT. This CDR3 is CASSGAGTSVGEQFF. DNA of the CDR3: TGTGCCAGCAGTGGGGCCGGGACTAGCGTAGGTGAGCAGTTCTTC.

The V and J genes are TRBV27 and TRBJ1-2, with D possibly TRBD1 on 6 matching bases. Deletions cut 6 bases from V and 8 bases from J, with 13 bases between. The CDR3 sequence is 12 residues long. Germline V gene lookup returns CDR1 MNHEY and CDR2 SMNVEV (reference sequence). The CDR3 DNA reads TGTGCCAGCAGACAAGGGGGTGTCGGCTACACCTTC. Protein: CASRQGGVGYTF.

This chain joins TRBV2 and TRBJ2-3, with unresolved D. Germline V gives CDR1 SNHLY, CDR2 FYNNEI. V lost 7 bases and J lost 6, with 17 bases in between. CDR3 length: 14 residues. The CDR3 is CASNLGGVGDTQYF. The CDR3 DNA reads as TGTGCCAGCAATCTCGGCGGAGTAGGCGATACGCAGTATTTT.

The CDR3 region has the DNA TGTGCCAGCCGCGGACTAGCGGGGTCCTACGAGCAGTACTTC. This sequence encodes CASRGLAGSYEQYF. The chain combines TRBV19 with TRBJ2-7; 12 nucleotides line up with TRBD2. Trimming took 9 bases from V and 1 from J; bases not matched to a gene: 4. This CDR3 has 14 residues. Germline loops: CDR1 LNHDA, CDR2 SQIVND (reference sequence).

The chain has TRBV25-1 and TRBJ1-1; possible D gene TRBD1, 5 bases. In germline, CDR1 is MGHDK, CDR2 SYGVNS. V dropped 4 bases and J dropped 3 bases, with 12 bases sitting between them. The CDR3 contains 14 residues. CDR3 DNA: TGTGCCAGCAGTGGAATGGGGGGATACACTGAAGCTTTCTTT. Amino acid sequence: CASSGMGGYTEAFF. Drawing the rest from reference TRBV25-1 and TRBJ1-1, the complete variable domain is EADIYQTPRYLVIGTGKKITLECSQTMGHDKMYWYQQDPGMELHLIHYSYGVNSTEKGDLSSESTVSRIRTEHFPLTLESARPSHTSQYLCASSGMGGYTEAFFGQGTRLTVV.

This clone was seen just once. The chain is built from TRBV25-1 and TRBJ2-6; tentative D call: TRBD1 (6 bases). This CDR3 is 17 amino acids long. Germline CDR1 reads MGHDK; CDR2 reads SYGVNS. Trimming shortened V by 4 bases and J by 0 bases, and 13 bases separated the two germline ends. The CDR3 spells CASSGYGQSSGANVLTF. The CDR3 DNA reads as TGTGCCAGCAGTGGGTACGGACAGAGCTCTGGGGCCAACGTCCTGACTTTC. Supplemented by reference TRBV25-1 and TRBJ2-6, the full variable domain reads EADIYQTPRYLVIGTGKKITLECSQTMGHDKMYWYQQDPGMELHLIHYSYGVNSTEKGDLSSESTVSRIRTEHFPLTLESARPSHTSQYLCASSGYGQSSGANVLTFGAGSRLTVL.

This clone appeared once. J is TRBJ1-2 and V is TRBV10-2; 10 bases match TRBD1. The CDR3 runs to 15 residues. J gave up 3 bases and V 8 bases, and 9 bases lay outside the gene matches. Germline CDR1 WSHSY, CDR2 SAAADI. The CDR3 DNA reads as TGCGCCAGCTCAAGAGACAGGGGGCAATACTATGGCTACACCTTC. Encoded protein: CASSRDRGQYYGYTF.